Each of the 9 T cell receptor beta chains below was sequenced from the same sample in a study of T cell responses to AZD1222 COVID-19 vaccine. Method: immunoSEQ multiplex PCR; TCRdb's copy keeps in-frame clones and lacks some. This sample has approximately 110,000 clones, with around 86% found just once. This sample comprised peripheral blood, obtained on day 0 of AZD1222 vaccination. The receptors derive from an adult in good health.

CDR3 in DNA: TGTGCCAGCAGCATCAGGGGGCAGTACGCAACTAATGAAAAACTGTTTTTT. This gives the protein CASSIRGQYATNEKLFF. The rearrangement links TRBV7-9 to TRBJ1-4, with 8 bases aligning to TRBD1. The junction had 8 bases not matched to a gene; V was cut back by 5 bases and J by 0 bases. The CDR3 is made up of 17 amino acids. Germline lookup yields CDR1 SEHNR and CDR2 FQNEAQ (reference sequence).

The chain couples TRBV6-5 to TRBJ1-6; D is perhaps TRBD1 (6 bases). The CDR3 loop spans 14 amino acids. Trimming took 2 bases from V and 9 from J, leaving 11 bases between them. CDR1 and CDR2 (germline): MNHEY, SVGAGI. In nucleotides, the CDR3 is TGTGCCAGCAGTTACGGGGGGCTCGTTTCACCCCTCCACTTT. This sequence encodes CASSYGGLVSPLHF.

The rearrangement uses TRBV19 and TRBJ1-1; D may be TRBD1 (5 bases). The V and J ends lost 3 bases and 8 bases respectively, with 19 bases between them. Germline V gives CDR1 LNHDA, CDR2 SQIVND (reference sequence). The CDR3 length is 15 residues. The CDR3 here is CASSIYGSAGREAFF. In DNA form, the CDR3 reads TGTGCCAGTAGTATTTATGGTTCCGCGGGACGAGAAGCTTTCTTT.

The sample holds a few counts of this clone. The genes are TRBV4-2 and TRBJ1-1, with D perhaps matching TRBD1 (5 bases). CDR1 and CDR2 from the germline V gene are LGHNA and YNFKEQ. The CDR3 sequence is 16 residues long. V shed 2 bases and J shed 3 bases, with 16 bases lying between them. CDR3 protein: CASSQTTGRGDTEAFF. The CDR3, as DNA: TGTGCCAGCAGCCAAACAACTGGAAGGGGCGACACTGAAGCTTTCTTT.

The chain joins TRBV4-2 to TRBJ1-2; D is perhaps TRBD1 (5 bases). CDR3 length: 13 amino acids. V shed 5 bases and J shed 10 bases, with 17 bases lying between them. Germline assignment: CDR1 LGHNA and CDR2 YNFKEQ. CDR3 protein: CASSSWAGRDYTF. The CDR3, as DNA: TGTGCCAGCAGCTCCTGGGCAGGGAGGGACTACACCTTC.

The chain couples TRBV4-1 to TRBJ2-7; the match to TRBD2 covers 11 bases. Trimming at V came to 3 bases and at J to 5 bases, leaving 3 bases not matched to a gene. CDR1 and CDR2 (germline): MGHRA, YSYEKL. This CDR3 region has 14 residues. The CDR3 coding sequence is TGCGCCAGCAGCCATACTAGCGGGGGTGACGAGCAGTACTTC. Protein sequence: CASSHTSGGDEQYF.

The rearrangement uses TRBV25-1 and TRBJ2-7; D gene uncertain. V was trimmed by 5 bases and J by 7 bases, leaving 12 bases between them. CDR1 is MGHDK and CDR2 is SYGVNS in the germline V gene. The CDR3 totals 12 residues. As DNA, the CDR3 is TGTGCCAGCAGTTCCCCGAGGAAGGAGCAGTACTTC. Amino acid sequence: CASSSPRKEQYF.

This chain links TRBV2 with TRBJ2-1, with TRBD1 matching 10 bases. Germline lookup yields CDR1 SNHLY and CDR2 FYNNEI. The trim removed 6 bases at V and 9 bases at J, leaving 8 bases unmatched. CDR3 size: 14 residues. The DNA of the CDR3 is TGTGCCAGCAGCCGGGACAGGGGTCAGAGTGAGCAGTTCTTC. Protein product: CASSRDRGQSEQFF.

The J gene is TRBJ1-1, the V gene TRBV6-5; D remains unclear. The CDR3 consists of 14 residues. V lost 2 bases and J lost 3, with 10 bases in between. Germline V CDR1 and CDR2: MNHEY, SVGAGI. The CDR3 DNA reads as TGTGCCAGCAGTTACGTCTCGGAGTACACTGAAGCTTTCTTT. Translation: CASSYVSEYTEAFF.